This T cell receptor (beta chain) stems from a study of T cells in Graves' hyperthyroidism and ophthalmopathy. Study-level background: Blood was drawn when the patient was first diagnosed and still untreated. Overall study results and limits: Blood also showed most of the thyroid clonotypes that were expanded above 0.001. Ophthalmopathy prediction by the model preceded onset by a median roughly 6 months.

In germline, CDR1 is MNHEY, CDR2 SVGEGT. Trimming took off 7 bases at V and 6 bases at J, with 30 bases between the two ends. The CDR3 loop spans 18 amino acids. This clonotype showed up many times. As yet, its antigen is unknown. Uncontrolled infection, other autoimmune disease, pregnancy or lactation led to exclusion. Amplified regions were TCR beta CDR3 sequences from RNA transcripts. When the TCR CDR3 underwent first-round RT-PCR, the HTBI primer set was used. One entry per CDR3 protein, called by TCRdb with MiXCR from the multiplex PCR reads. Of fewer than 500,000 distinct CDR3 sequences listed, roughly 14% were seen once; the top ten hold approximately 13%.

Sample: blood. The TCR was taken from a man younger than 35 with Graves' ophthalmopathy. The chain carries TRBV6-2 or TRBV6-3 and TRBJ1-2; the D is unclear. The CDR3 sequence: CASNNRIRKVSTRNGYTF. The CDR3 bases are TGTGCCAGCAACAACCGAATAAGGAAGGTCAGCACGCGAAATGGCTACACCTTC.